This T cell receptor beta chain was sequenced for a study of shared clonotypes between healthy human individuals. Produced via immunoSEQ multiplex PCR; TCRdb's table is partial and in-frame only. The sample has 400,000 or so clones; approximately 97% are singletons. This clonotype originated in a man aged 25-40 years in good health. What was sequenced was memory CD8+ T cells sorted from blood. Subset given: CD45RO+ cells pooled with CCR7-negative TemRA cells.

CDR3 loop: CASSLGPRAYSGNTIYF. In DNA, the CDR3 is TGTGCCAGCAGCTTAGGACCCAGGGCATACTCTGGAAACACCATATATTTT. The J gene is TRBJ1-3, the V gene TRBV13; perhaps TRBD1 as D (5 bases). There are 17 residues in the CDR3. The germline V and J ends were trimmed by 0 bases and 0 bases, with 12 bases remaining between them. Germline V gene sequence: CDR1 PRHDT, CDR2 FYEKMQ (reference sequence).